What follows describes a single TCR beta chain. In the original processing: From reference gene primer amplification, estimates of nucleated cell counts were derived. Profiling relied on immunoSEQ multiplex PCR, and the TCRdb table lists in-frame clones only, not all of them. V, J and clone size derive from that table, while D and trimming were established from the DNA sequence. The sample includes about 270,000 clones, about 82% of them seen just once. This sample stems from a study of blood T cell repertoires in COVID-19. On the study more broadly: Samples representing acute and convalescent COVID-19 were sourced from the United States, Italy and Spain.

Adults between about 18 and 95 years of age took part from fewer than 30 US areas. This clonotype was sampled from a woman in her 50s with acute COVID-19. The sequenced sample was PBMCs or T cells enriched from blood (not recorded which).

CDR3 loop: CASSPPSSPYNEQFF. The CDR3 DNA reads TGTGCCAGCTCACCACCGTCTAGTCCCTACAATGAGCAGTTCTTC. This sequence joins TRBV18 and TRBJ2-1; D gene uncertain. Trimming took 0 bases from V and 2 from J, leaving 8 bases between them. This CDR3 spans 15 amino acids. CDR1 and CDR2 (germline): KGHSH, LQKENI.